Below are 32 T cell receptor beta chains sequenced from a single sample in a study of metastatic and nonmetastatic thyroid tumors. Treatment of any kind had been given to no patient before thyroid surgery. TCRdb reprocessed the PCR reads via MiXCR. The data show 25,000 or so clones, with roughly 15% seen just once and approximately 14% held by the top ten. Sequencing input: blood. These receptors all come from a male donor with papillary thyroid cancer or a benign thyroid nodule (not recorded which). Some clones in this sample may be carry-over from other donors' samples.

This clone was observed at least ten times. The genes are TRBV12-3 or TRBV12-4 and TRBJ2-2; the D gene is possibly TRBD1 (6 bases). V was cut by 9 bases and J by 0 bases, with 11 bases left in between. The CDR3 contains 14 residues. This chain's CDR3 is CASGRGPNTGELFF. The CDR3 DNA sequence: TGTGCCAGTGGCAGGGGTCCGAACACCGGGGAGCTGTTTTTT.

At least ten counts were recorded for this clone. The V and J genes are TRBV3-1 and TRBJ2-1; D is unclear. This CDR3 region has 11 residues. V lost 2 bases, J lost 7 bases, and 3 bases lay in between. Germline assignment: CDR1 LGHDT and CDR2 YNNKEL (reference sequence). CDR3 sequence: CASSQRNEQFF. The CDR3 nucleotides read TGTGCCAGCAGCCAAAGGAATGAGCAGTTCTTC.

This clone was counted at least ten times. The J gene is TRBJ2-6, the V gene TRBV5-1; D is perhaps TRBD2 (6 bases). The length of the CDR3 is 18 residues. Trimming stripped 8 bases from V and 0 bases from J, with 21 bases between. Germline V lookup: CDR1 SGHRS, CDR2 YFSETQ. The CDR3 bases are TGCGCCAGTTTCAATTGGGACTCTCCCGGCTCTGGGGCCAACGTCCTGACTTTC. This encodes CASFNWDSPGSGANVLTF.

Written as DNA, the CDR3 is TGCGCCAGCAGCGAAGGGGAGAGCACTGAAGCTTTCTTT. Residues: CASSEGESTEAFF. The rearrangement links TRBV5-1 to TRBJ1-1; possible D gene TRBD1, 5 bases. The germline V gene encodes CDR1 SGHRS and CDR2 YFSETQ. The CDR3 has 13 amino acids. Deletions cut 4 bases from V and 4 bases from J, with 11 bases between. The full variable domain, its missing parts supplied by reference TRBV5-1 and TRBJ1-1, is KAGVTQTPRYLIKTRGQQVTLSCSPISGHRSVSWYQQTPGQGLQFLFEYFSETQRNKGNFPGRFSGRQFSNSRSEMNVSTLELGDSALYLCASSEGESTEAFFGQGTRLTVV.

This clone was counted many times. The gene calls are TRBV5-4 and TRBJ1-1; 10 bases are a match to TRBD1. Per germline, CDR1 SGHNT and CDR2 YYREEE (reference sequence). Unmatched junction bases numbered 7, after V lost 4 bases and J lost 7 bases. The CDR3 runs to 14 residues. The CDR3 protein is CASSARQGAGEAFF. The CDR3 DNA sequence: TGTGCCAGCAGCGCCCGACAGGGGGCCGGTGAAGCTTTCTTT. The whole variable domain, remainder taken from reference TRBV5-4 and TRBJ1-1, is ETGVTQSPTHLIKTRGQQVTLRCSSQSGHNTVSWYQQALGQGPQFIFQYYREEENGRGNFPPRFSGLQFPNYSSELNVNALELDDSALYLCASSARQGAGEAFFGQGTRLTVV.

This clone came up many times. The V gene is TRBV7-9, the J gene TRBJ1-3; 10 nucleotides line up with TRBD1. The V gene end was trimmed by 5 bases and the J gene end by 0 bases; junction bases not matched to a gene: 1. The CDR3 runs 15 residues. Germline CDR1 is SEHNR and CDR2 is FQNEAQ (reference sequence). In nucleotides, the CDR3 is TGTGCCAGCAGCCGGACAGGGGGCTCTGGAAACACCATATATTTT. This translates into CASSRTGGSGNTIYF.

This clone has at least ten counts. The chain recombines TRBV7-9 with TRBJ2-7, with D perhaps matching TRBD2 (6 bases). The germline V and J ends were trimmed by 5 bases and 3 bases, with 14 bases remaining between them. The CDR3 has 14 amino acids. Germline CDR1 and CDR2: SEHNR and FQNEAQ (reference sequence). The CDR3 DNA reads TGTGCCAGCAGCCGATCTAGCGTAGACTACGAGCAGTACTTC. It encodes CASSRSSVDYEQYF.

This clone occurred many times. This chain connects TRBV6-2 or TRBV6-3 to TRBJ1-5, with D possibly being TRBD1 (6 bases). There are 17 residues in the CDR3. V shed 2 bases and J shed 0 bases, with 14 bases lying between them. CDR1 and CDR2 from the germline V gene are MNHEY and SVGEGT. The CDR3 coding sequence is TGTGCCAGCAGTTACATCCGGGGGCGGGATAGCAATCAGCCCCAGCATTTT. Protein: CASSYIRGRDSNQPQHF.

Only a few counts were recorded for this clone. This rearrangement joins TRBV19 to TRBJ2-1, with D perhaps assigned TRBD1 or TRBD2 (5 bases each). V gave up 7 bases and J gave up 5 bases, with 9 bases separating them. From germline, CDR1 is LNHDA and CDR2 SQIVND (reference sequence). The CDR3 has 12 residues. This CDR3 reads CASTRGNNEQFF. The CDR3 DNA sequence: TGTGCCAGTACGAGGGGAAACAATGAGCAGTTCTTC.

As concerns this clone: This CDR3 is missing its conserved last phenylalanine or tryptophan, likely due to a read error. V and J are TRBV12-3 or TRBV12-4 and TRBJ2-1; possible D gene TRBD2, 6 bases. Trimming pared 2 bases from V and 7 bases from J, leaving 15 bases between. The CDR3 length is 15 residues. For the CDR3, the DNA is TGTGCCAGCAGTTTACTAGGGAGCGCGGGAAATGAGCAGTTCCTC. This codes for CASSLLGSAGNEQFL.

This clone was counted at least ten times. The genes are TRBV5-1 and TRBJ2-3; 9 bases are a match to TRBD1. J gave up 4 bases and V 4 bases, and 4 bases lay outside the gene matches. The CDR3 consists of 14 residues. CDR1 SGHRS and CDR2 YFSETQ come from the germline V gene. CDR3 residues: CASSPQGAPDTQYF. Written as DNA, the CDR3 is TGCGCCAGCAGCCCACAGGGGGCGCCAGATACGCAGTATTTT. Full variable domain (remainder filled in from reference TRBV5-1 and TRBJ2-3): KAGVTQTPRYLIKTRGQQVTLSCSPISGHRSVSWYQQTPGQGLQFLFEYFSETQRNKGNFPGRFSGRQFSNSRSEMNVSTLELGDSALYLCASSPQGAPDTQYFGPGTRLTVL.

The table lists this clone with many counts. The chain employs TRBV13 and TRBJ1-3; 10 bases agree with TRBD1. Germline values: CDR1 PRHDT, CDR2 FYEKMQ (reference sequence). CDR3 length: 17 residues. J was trimmed by 0 bases and V by 5 bases; bases with no gene match: 7. The CDR3 is CASSDRQGASSGNTIYF. Here the CDR3 DNA reads TGTGCCAGCAGCGATCGACAGGGGGCCAGCTCTGGAAACACCATATATTTT.

This clone was counted at least ten times. The chain combines TRBV20-1 with TRBJ1-2; D unclear. The ends were cut back, 3 bases at V and 0 bases at J, with 8 bases in the middle. The CDR3 has 13 residues. The germline V gene encodes CDR1 DFQATT and CDR2 SNEGSKA (reference sequence). This CDR3 is CSASSVSNYGYTF. The CDR3, as DNA: TGCAGTGCTAGCTCCGTATCTAACTATGGCTACACCTTC.

The chain has TRBV4-1 and TRBJ1-4; D is uncertain. The CDR3 loop spans 12 amino acids. V shed 9 bases and J shed 7 bases, with 12 bases lying between them. The V gene's germline CDR1 is MGHRA and CDR2 YSYEKL. CDR3 sequence (DNA): TGCGCCAGTGGCCGAGCCGCTGAAAAACTGTTTTTT. Protein product: CASGRAAEKLFF.

This clone was counted ten times or more. CDR3 sequence: CASYRDTGYNEQFF. CDR3 nucleotides: TGTGCCAGTTACCGGGACACGGGCTACAATGAGCAGTTCTTC. V and J are TRBV12-3 or TRBV12-4 and TRBJ2-1, with D perhaps TRBD1 (6 bases). CDR3 length equals 14 residues. Between the trimmed V and J ends, which lost 9 bases and 3 bases, there was a span of 15 bases.

This clone was seen many times. This chain connects TRBV11-2 to TRBJ2-3; D remains ambiguous. CDR1 is SGHAT, CDR2 FQNNGV, per germline. The CDR3 has 15 amino acids. The V end was cut by 4 bases, the J end by 1 base, with 12 bases between. The CDR3 protein is CASSYTQWRTDTQYF. Here the CDR3 DNA reads TGTGCCAGCAGCTATACACAGTGGCGCACAGATACGCAGTATTTT.

The chain joins TRBV18 to TRBJ1-3; D unclear. This CDR3 is 16 amino acids long. Between the trimmed V and J ends, which lost 3 bases and 0 bases, there was a span of 12 bases. From germline, CDR1 is KGHSH and CDR2 LQKENI. In DNA, the CDR3 is TGTGCCAGCTCACCTACGCTGCTAAGCTCTGGAAACACCATATATTTT. Protein product: CASSPTLLSSGNTIYF. Full variable domain (outside the CDR3, taken from reference TRBV18 and TRBJ1-3): NAGVMQNPRHLVRRRGQEARLRCSPMKGHSHVYWYRQLPEEGLKFMVYLQKENIIDESGMPKERFSAEFPKEGPSILRIQQVVRGDSAAYFCASSPTLLSSGNTIYFGEGSWLTVV.

This clone has at least ten counts. V gene TRBV9 combines with J gene TRBJ2-3, with TRBD2 matching 7 bases. The CDR3 runs 15 residues. With 2 bases clipped from V and 7 bases from J, the junction kept 10 bases outside the gene matches. In germline, CDR1 is SGDLS, CDR2 YYNGEE. CDR3 in amino acids: CASSVPGLTGNTQYF. The CDR3 DNA is TGTGCCAGCAGCGTTCCGGGACTAACGGGAAATACGCAGTATTTT.

This clone qualifies as medium-sized (0.01 to 0.1%). The chain employs TRBV5-1 and TRBJ2-1; a weak D match, TRBD1 (5 bases). With 7 bases removed from V and 0 bases from J, the gap between germline ends came to 14 bases. This CDR3 contains 15 residues. The V gene's germline CDR1 is SGHRS and CDR2 YFSETQ. The CDR3 DNA follows: TGCGCCAGCGGGGCAGGGTACTACTCCTACAATGAGCAGTTCTTC. It translates to CASGAGYYSYNEQFF.

This clone was observed many times. The gene calls are TRBV6-1 and TRBJ2-3; D call uncertain. Trimming stripped 5 bases from V and 5 bases from J, with 5 bases between. This CDR3 has 11 residues. Looked up from germline, CDR1 is MNHNS and CDR2 is SASEGT. In DNA form, the CDR3 reads TGTGCCAGCAGTTTTATAGATACGCAGTATTTT. The encoded protein is CASSFIDTQYF.

The rearrangement joins TRBV11-2 to TRBJ2-7; D possibly corresponds to TRBD1 (6 bases). CDR1 and CDR2 (germline): SGHAT, FQNNGV. Trimming removed 5 bases from V and 5 bases from J, with 13 bases in between. This CDR3 spans 13 amino acids. The CDR3 loop is CASSPSYRDEQYF. DNA of the CDR3: TGTGCCAGCAGCCCCTCATACAGGGACGAGCAGTACTTC.

This clone was counted ten times or more. The chain employs TRBV6-1 and TRBJ1-4, with D hard to call. In germline, CDR1 is MNHNS, CDR2 SASEGT. Trimming took 6 bases from V and 3 from J, leaving 11 bases between them. This CDR3 spans 14 amino acids. CDR3 DNA: TGTGCCAGCAGGCGCATTAACTCTAATGAAAAACTGTTTTTT. Its protein product is CASRRINSNEKLFF.

This clone was seen repeatedly, ten times or more. A much larger clone is a single base away; this may be a read error. The sample carries other DNA sequences with the same CDR3. This sequence joins TRBV11-2 and TRBJ1-4; D unresolved. This CDR3 contains 11 residues. The germline V gene has CDR1 SGHAT and CDR2 FQNNGV. The CDR3 reads CASSFGEKLFF. As DNA, the CDR3 is TGCGCCAGCAGCTTCGGCGAAAAACTGTTTTTT.

The rearrangement uses TRBV5-1 and TRBJ2-1, with 7 bases fitting TRBD1. V was pared by 2 bases and J by 8 bases, with 10 bases of the junction left unmatched. The CDR3 covers 15 residues. Germline assignment: CDR1 SGHRS and CDR2 YFSETQ. The CDR3 nucleotides are TGCGCCAGCAGCTTTAGTAACAGGGGTGGCGATGAGCAGTTCTTC. Translating it yields CASSFSNRGGDEQFF.

The sample holds many counts of this clone. The rearrangement uses TRBV18 and TRBJ2-5; D is ambiguous. The germline V gene encodes CDR1 KGHSH and CDR2 LQKENI. Trimming removed 3 bases from V and 5 bases from J, with 4 bases in between. The CDR3 is made up of 11 amino acids. The CDR3 DNA follows: TGTGCCAGCTCACCTGAGGAGACCCAGTACTTC. Translating gives CASSPEETQYF. Full variable domain (rest looked up from reference TRBV18 and TRBJ2-5): NAGVMQNPRHLVRRRGQEARLRCSPMKGHSHVYWYRQLPEEGLKFMVYLQKENIIDESGMPKERFSAEFPKEGPSILRIQQVVRGDSAAYFCASSPEETQYFGPGTRLLVL.

CDR3 sequence reads: CASSHTGLWNEQFF. DNA of the CDR3: TGTGCCAGCAGCCATACAGGGCTTTGGAATGAGCAGTTCTTC. This chain connects TRBV7-9 to TRBJ2-1; D may be TRBD1 (6 bases). Germline CDR1 SEHNR, CDR2 FQNEAQ (reference sequence). This CDR3 spans 14 amino acids. Between the trimmed V and J ends, which lost 5 bases and 7 bases, there was a span of 15 bases.

This clone was found once. Distinct nucleotide sequences in the sample also encode this CDR3. The chain uses TRBV9 and TRBJ2-7, with 10 positions matching TRBD1. Germline-derived CDR1 and CDR2 are SGDLS and YYNGEE. V shed 4 bases, J shed 2 bases, and the junction held 6 bases outside the gene matches. This CDR3 is built from 15 residues. CDR3 loop: CASSIRDRGPYEQYF. CDR3 nucleotides: TGTGCCAGCAGCATCAGGGACAGGGGACCCTACGAGCAGTACTTC.

V and J are TRBV20-1 and TRBJ1-6; a possible D gene is TRBD1 (6 bases). Germline-derived CDR1 and CDR2 are DFQATT and SNEGSKA (reference sequence). This CDR3 spans 14 amino acids. V shed 4 bases and J shed 0 bases, with 7 bases lying between them. The chain's CDR3 is CSAKQGSYNSPLHF. In DNA form, the CDR3 reads TGCAGTGCTAAACAGGGCTCCTATAATTCACCCCTCCACTTT.

In regard to this clone: At one boundary the junction diverges from the germline segment, which might be a read error. This chain connects TRBV13 to TRBJ2-3; 11 bases line up with TRBD2. In germline, CDR1 is PRHDT, CDR2 FYEKMQ (reference sequence). CDR3 size: 14 residues. CDR3: CASSLGLAGPTQYF. In DNA, the CDR3 is TGTGCCAGCAGCCTAGGACTAGCGGGCCCTACGCAGTATTTT.

This clone was seen many times. The chain joins TRBV5-6 to TRBJ1-1, with 7 bases fitting TRBD1. Trimming at V came to 3 bases and at J to 6 bases, leaving 8 bases not matched to a gene. The CDR3 extends over 14 amino acids. CDR1 and CDR2 from the germline V gene are SGHDT and YYEEEE. CDR3 coding DNA: TGTGCCAGCAGCTCACAACAGGGGCAGTCTGAAGCTTTCTTT. Its protein product is CASSSQQGQSEAFF.

By share of the sample, this clone is medium-sized. The rearrangement joins TRBV6-1 to TRBJ2-2; the match to TRBD2 covers 12 bases. The germline V gene encodes CDR1 MNHNS and CDR2 SASEGT. V trimming: 8 bases; J trimming: 5 bases; junction bases outside the gene matches: 6. This CDR3 is 15 amino acids long. The CDR3 DNA follows: TGTGCCAGCGATGGGCTAGCGGGAGGGACCGGGGAGCTGTTTTTT. Translated, it gives CASDGLAGGTGELFF.

This clone was picked up many times. V gene TRBV2 combines with J gene TRBJ2-5, with D unclear. V was pared by 6 bases and J by 8 bases, with 13 bases between. From germline, CDR1 is SNHLY and CDR2 FYNNEI. This CDR3 region has 12 residues. The CDR3 region has the DNA TGTGCCAGCAGCCGGACCGGAGAAACCCAGTACTTC. Translation gives CASSRTGETQYF.